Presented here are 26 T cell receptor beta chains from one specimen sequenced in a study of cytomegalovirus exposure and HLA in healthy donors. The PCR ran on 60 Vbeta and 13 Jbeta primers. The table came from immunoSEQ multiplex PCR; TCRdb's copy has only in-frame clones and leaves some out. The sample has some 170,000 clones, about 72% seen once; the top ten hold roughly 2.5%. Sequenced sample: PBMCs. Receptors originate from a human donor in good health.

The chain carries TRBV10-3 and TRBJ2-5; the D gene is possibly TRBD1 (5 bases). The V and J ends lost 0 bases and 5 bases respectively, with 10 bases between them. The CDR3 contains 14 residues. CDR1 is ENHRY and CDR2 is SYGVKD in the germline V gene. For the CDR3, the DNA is TGTGCCATCAGTGAGTCGTCCAGGGCGGAGACCCAGTACTTC. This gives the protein CAISESSRAETQYF.

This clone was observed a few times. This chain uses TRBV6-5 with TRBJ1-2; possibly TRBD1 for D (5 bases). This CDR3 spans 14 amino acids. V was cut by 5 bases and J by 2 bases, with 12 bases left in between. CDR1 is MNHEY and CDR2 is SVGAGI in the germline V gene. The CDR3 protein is CASSTDIWNYGYTF. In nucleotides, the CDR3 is TGTGCCAGCAGTACGGACATATGGAACTATGGCTACACCTTC.

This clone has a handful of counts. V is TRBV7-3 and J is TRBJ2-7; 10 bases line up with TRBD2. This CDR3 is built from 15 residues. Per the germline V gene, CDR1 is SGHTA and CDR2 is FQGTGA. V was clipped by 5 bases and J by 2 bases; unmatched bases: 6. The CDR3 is CASSQLAGPTYEQYF. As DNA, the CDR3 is TGTGCCAGCAGCCAACTAGCGGGGCCCACCTACGAGCAGTACTTC.

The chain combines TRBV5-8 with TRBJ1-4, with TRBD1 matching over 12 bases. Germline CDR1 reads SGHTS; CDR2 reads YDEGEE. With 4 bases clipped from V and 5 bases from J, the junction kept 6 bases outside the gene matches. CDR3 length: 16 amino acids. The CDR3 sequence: CASSDGTGGPNEKLFF. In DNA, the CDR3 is TGTGCCAGCAGCGACGGGACAGGGGGCCCCAATGAAAAACTGTTTTTT.

The CDR3 DNA is TGTGCCAGCAGCATGCGGGGGGGGTCCCACGAGCAGTACTTC. This translates into CASSMRGGSHEQYF. This chain uses TRBV21-1 with TRBJ2-7; the table's TRBD2 call for D was not verified on the DNA. TRBV21-1 is shown as a pseudogene. CDR3 length: 14 amino acids.

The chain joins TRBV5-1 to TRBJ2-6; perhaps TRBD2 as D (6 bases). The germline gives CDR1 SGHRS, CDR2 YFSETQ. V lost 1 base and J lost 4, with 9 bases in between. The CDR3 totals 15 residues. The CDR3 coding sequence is TGCGCCAGCAGCTTGTCCGGGGGAGGGGCCAACGTCCTGACTTTC. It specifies CASSLSGGGANVLTF.

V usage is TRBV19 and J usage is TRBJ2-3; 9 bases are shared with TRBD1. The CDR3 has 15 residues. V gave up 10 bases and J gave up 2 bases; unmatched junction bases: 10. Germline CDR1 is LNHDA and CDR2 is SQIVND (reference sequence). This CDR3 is CATEKGQGPTDTQYF. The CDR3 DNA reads TGTGCCACCGAAAAGGGACAGGGTCCCACAGATACGCAGTATTTT.

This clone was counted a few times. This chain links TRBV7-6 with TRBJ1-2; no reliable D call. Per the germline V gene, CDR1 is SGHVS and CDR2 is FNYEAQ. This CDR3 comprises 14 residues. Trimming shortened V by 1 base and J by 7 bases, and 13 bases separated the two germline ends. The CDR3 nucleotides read TGTGCCAGCAGCTTAGACAGCTCCTCGAGTGGCTACACCTTC. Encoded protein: CASSLDSSSSGYTF.

The CDR3 region is CASSLNRGPINEKLFF. CDR3 DNA: TGTGCCAGCAGTTTGAACAGGGGGCCGATTAATGAAAAACTGTTTTTT. The chain uses TRBV28 and TRBJ1-4, with 9 nucleotides matching TRBD1. This CDR3 has 16 residues. CDR1 MDHEN and CDR2 SYDVKM come from the germline V gene. The J segment lost 4 bases and the V segment lost 3 bases, leaving 6 bases of the junction unmatched.

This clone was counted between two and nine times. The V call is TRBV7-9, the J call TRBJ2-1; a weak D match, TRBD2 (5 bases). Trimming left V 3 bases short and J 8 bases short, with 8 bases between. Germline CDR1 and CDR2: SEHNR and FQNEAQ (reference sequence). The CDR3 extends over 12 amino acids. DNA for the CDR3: TGTGCCAGCAGCTTGACGGGGTATGAGCAGTTCTTC. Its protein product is CASSLTGYEQFF. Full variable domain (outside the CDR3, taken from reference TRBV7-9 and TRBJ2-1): DTGVSQNPRHKITKRGQNVTFRCDPISEHNRLYWYRQTLGQGPEFLTYFQNEAQLEKSRLLSDRFSAERPKGSFSTLEIQRTEQGDSAMYLCASSLTGYEQFFGPGTRLTVL.

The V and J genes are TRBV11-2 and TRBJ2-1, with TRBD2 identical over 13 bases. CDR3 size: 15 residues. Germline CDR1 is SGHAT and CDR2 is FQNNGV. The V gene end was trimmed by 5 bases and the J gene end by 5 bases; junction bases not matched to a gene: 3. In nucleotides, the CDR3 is TGTGCCAGCAGCCCGGGACTAGCGGGGAACAATGAGCAGTTCTTC. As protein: CASSPGLAGNNEQFF.

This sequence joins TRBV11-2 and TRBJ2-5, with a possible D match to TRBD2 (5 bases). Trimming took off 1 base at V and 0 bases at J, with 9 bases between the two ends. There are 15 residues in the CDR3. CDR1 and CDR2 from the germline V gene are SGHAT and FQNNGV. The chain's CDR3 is CASSLGTYYQETQYF. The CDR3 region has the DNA TGTGCCAGCAGCTTAGGGACTTACTACCAAGAGACCCAGTACTTC.

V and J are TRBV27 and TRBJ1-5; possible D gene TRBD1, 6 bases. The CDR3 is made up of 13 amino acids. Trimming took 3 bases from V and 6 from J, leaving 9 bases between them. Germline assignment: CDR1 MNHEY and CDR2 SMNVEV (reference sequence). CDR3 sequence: CASSFQGSQPQHF. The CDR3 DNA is TGTGCCAGCAGTTTCCAGGGGAGTCAGCCCCAGCATTTT.

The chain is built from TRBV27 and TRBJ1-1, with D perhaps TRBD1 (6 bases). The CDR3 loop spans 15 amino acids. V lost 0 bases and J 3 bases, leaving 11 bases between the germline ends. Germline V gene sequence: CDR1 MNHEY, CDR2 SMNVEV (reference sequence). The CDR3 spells CASSLSVTGDTEAFF. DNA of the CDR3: TGTGCCAGCAGTTTATCGGTGACAGGAGACACTGAAGCTTTCTTT.

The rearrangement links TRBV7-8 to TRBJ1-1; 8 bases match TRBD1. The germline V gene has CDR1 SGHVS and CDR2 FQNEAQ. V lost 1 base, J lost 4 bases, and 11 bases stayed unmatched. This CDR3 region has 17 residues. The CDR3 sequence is CASSLERAGGAITEAFF. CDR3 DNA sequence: TGTGCCAGCAGCTTAGAAAGGGCAGGGGGCGCGATCACTGAAGCTTTCTTT.

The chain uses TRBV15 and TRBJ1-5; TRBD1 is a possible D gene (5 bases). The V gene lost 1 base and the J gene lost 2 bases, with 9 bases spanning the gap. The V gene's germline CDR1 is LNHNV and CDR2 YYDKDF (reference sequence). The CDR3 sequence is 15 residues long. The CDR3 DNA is TGTGCCACCAGCAGAGGACAGATGGGCAATCAGCCCCAGCATTTT. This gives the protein CATSRGQMGNQPQHF.

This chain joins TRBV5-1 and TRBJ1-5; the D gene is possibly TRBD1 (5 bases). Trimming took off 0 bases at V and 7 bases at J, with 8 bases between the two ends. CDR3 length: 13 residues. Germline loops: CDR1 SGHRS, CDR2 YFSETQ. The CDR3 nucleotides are TGCGCCAGCAGCTTGGAACGGGGGCAGCCCCAGCATTTT. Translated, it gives CASSLERGQPQHF.

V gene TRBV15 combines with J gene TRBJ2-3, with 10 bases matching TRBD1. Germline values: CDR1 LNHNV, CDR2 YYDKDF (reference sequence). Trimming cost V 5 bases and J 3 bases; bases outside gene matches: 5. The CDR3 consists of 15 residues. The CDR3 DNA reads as TGTGCCACCAGCCTAGGGGACAGGGGTACAGATACGCAGTATTTT. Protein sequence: CATSLGDRGTDTQYF.

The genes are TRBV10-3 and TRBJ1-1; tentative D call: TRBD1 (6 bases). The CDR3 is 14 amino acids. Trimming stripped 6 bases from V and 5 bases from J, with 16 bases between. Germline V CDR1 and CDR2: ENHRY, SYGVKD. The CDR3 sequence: CAIRKDRSGTEAFF. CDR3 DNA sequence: TGTGCCATCAGGAAAGACAGGTCTGGTACTGAAGCTTTCTTT.

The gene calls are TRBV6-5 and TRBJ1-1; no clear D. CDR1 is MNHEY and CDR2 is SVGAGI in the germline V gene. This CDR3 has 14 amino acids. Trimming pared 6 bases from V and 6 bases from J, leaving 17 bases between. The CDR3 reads CASSRDPRRSEAFF. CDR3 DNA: TGTGCCAGCAGCCGGGATCCAAGGCGGTCTGAAGCTTTCTTT.

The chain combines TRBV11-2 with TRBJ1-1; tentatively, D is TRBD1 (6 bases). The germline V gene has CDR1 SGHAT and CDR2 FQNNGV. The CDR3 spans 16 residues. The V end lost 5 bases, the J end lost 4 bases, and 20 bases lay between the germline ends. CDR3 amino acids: CASSPPLQGLSTEAFF. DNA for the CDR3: TGTGCCAGCAGCCCTCCCCTCCAGGGGTTGAGCACTGAAGCTTTCTTT. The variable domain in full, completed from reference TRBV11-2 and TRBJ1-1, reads EAGVAQSPRYKIIEKRQSVAFWCNPISGHATLYWYQQILGQGPKLLIQFQNNGVVDDSQLPKDRFSAERLKGVDSTLKIQPAKLEDSAVYLCASSPPLQGLSTEAFFGQGTRLTVV.

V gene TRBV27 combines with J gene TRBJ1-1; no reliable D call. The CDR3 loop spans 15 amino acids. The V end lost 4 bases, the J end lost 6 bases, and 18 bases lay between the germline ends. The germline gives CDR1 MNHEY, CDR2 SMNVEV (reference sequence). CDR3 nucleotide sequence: TGTGCCAGCAGTTCCCAAGGACGGAGGCATTCTGAAGCTTTCTTT. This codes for CASSSQGRRHSEAFF.

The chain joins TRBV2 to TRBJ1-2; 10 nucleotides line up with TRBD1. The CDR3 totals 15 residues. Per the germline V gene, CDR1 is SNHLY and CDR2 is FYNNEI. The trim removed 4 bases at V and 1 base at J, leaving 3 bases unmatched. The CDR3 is CASSGTGGSNYGYTF. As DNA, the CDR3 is TGTGCCAGCAGTGGGACAGGGGGTAGTAACTATGGCTACACCTTC.

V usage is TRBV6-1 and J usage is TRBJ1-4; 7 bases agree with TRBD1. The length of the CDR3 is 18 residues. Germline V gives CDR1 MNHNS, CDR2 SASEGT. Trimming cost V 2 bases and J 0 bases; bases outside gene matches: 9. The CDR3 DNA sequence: TGTGCCAGCAGTGAAAGTTGGACAGGCTATGCAACTAATGAAAAACTGTTTTTT. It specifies CASSESWTGYATNEKLFF.

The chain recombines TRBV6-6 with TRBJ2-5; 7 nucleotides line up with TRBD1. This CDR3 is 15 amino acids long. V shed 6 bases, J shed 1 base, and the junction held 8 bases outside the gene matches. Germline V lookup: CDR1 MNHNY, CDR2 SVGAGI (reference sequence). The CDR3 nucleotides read TGTGCCAGCAGGCAATACGACAGGGTCCAAGAGACCCAGTACTTC. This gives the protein CASRQYDRVQETQYF.

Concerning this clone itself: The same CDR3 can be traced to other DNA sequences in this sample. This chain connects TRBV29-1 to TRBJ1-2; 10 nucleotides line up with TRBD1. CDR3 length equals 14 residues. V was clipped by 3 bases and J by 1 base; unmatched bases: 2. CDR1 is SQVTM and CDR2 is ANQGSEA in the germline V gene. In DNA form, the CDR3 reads TGCAGCGTTGACCGGACAGGGGGTAACTATGGCTACACCTTC. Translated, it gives CSVDRTGGNYGYTF.